This T cell receptor beta chain is from a study of tumor-infiltrating lymphocytes in primary liver carcinoma. Study context: Staged T1-T3 N0M0, the tumors had sizes that ranged from about 4.2 to 11 cm across.

Priming with a constant-region primer yielded TCR beta cDNA from roughly 0.45 ug total RNA. Three nested multiplex PCR rounds, a slightly modified ARM-PCR method, built the TCR beta libraries. Two initial PCR rounds of approximately 10 cycles each paired TRBV1-TRBV30 forward primers with a C-beta reverse primer. From the multiplex PCR reads, TCRdb called clonotypes with MiXCR, one entry per CDR3 protein. This sample carries roughly 24,000 distinct CDR3 sequences, approximately 77% of them seen once, and the ten largest clones take 25% to 35%. The tissue used was unsorted bulk material of about 19-34 mg. RNA and DNA were co-extracted from it with the AllPrep DNA/RNA mini kit. Unmatched junction bases numbered 23, after V lost 6 bases and J lost 11 bases. CDR3 length equals 17 residues. CDR1 is MDHEN, CDR2 SYDVKM, per germline. A single count supports this clonotype.

Material: liver tumor tissue from sampling region 5. Sample subset: tumor region T5, tumor centre. This receptor was taken from a woman aged 25 to 39 with primary liver carcinoma and hepatitis B virus infection. The chain couples TRBV28 to TRBJ2-3; 7 bases are a match to TRBD2. CDR3 sequence: CASSPGRGRVNENMQYF. CDR3 sequence (DNA): TGTGCCAGCAGCCCAGGGAGGGGTAGGGTTAACGAAAATATGCAGTATTTT.